The rows below give T cell receptor beta chains drawn from one sample of a study of beta chain features in type 1 diabetes. Sequencing used immunoSEQ multiplex PCR; TCRdb keeps in-frame clones, though not all of them. The repertoire holds more than 550,000 clones, over 13% seen once, with 0.03% to 0.045% in the top ten. The sample consisted of naive CD4+ T cells from blood. The receptors come from a man between 18 and 35 years old with type 1 diabetes. CDR3s leave out the opening cysteine and the closing phenylalanine or tryptophan. The order of the fields is J gene, V gene, D gene, CDR3 protein. D genes are given only for firm matches.

J gene: TRBJ2-1
V gene: TRBV28
D gene: .
CDR3 protein: ASSPLGAYNEQF

J gene: TRBJ2-6
V gene: TRBV27
D gene: .
CDR3 protein: ASSLLRGGSGANVLT

J gene: TRBJ2-2
V gene: TRBV5-1
D gene: .
CDR3 protein: ASSLTPQGELTGELF

J gene: TRBJ2-3
V gene: TRBV2
D gene: .
CDR3 protein: ASSLFGGDTQY

J gene: TRBJ1-1
V gene: TRBV30
D gene: TRBD1
CDR3 protein: AWMRTGGFGF

J gene: TRBJ2-5
V gene: TRBV7-3
D gene: .
CDR3 protein: ASSLGGAHGETQY

J gene: TRBJ2-5
V gene: TRBV5-1
D gene: .
CDR3 protein: ASSFFQETQY

J gene: TRBJ2-1
V gene: TRBV21-1
D gene: .
CDR3 protein: ASSKVGPSGGYNEQF

J gene: TRBJ2-7
V gene: TRBV2
D gene: TRBD1
CDR3 protein: ASTDRQGDEQY

J gene: TRBJ1-1
V gene: TRBV7-8
D gene: .
CDR3 protein: ASSLVETSTEAF